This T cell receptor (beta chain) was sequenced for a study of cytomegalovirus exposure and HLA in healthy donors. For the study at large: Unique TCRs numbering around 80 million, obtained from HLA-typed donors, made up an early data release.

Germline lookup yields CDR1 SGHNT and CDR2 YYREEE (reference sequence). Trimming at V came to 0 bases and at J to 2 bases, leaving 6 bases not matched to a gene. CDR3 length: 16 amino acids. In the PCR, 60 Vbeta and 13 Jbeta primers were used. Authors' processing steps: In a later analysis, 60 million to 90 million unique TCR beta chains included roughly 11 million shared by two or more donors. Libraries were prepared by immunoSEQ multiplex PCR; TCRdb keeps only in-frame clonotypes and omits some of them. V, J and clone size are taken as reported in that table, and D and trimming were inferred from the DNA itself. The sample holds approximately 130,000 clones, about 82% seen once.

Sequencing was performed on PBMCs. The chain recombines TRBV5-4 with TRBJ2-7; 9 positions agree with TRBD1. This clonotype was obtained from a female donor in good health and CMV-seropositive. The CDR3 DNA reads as TGTGCCAGCAGCTTGGGACAGGGGGTCACCACCTACGAGCAGTACTTC. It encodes CASSLGQGVTTYEQYF.